Listed below are T cell receptor beta chains from one sample, sequenced in a study of radiation and T cells in renal cell carcinoma. Data came from immunoSEQ multiplex PCR; TCRdb stores just in-frame clones and leaves some out. Of 130,000 to 150,000 clones in the sample, approximately 86% were seen once. The input for sequencing was blood, taken from a patient whose treatment included radiotherapy and nephrectomy. Every receptor here comes from a woman aged 50 to 60 with renal cell carcinoma. Each CDR3 is given with its conserved first and last residue. Each record gives: J gene, clone size, D gene, CDR3 length, V gene, CDR3 protein, CDR3 DNA. D genes are given only for firm matches. Size tells how often a clone was seen (once, few, many) or the class of an expanded clone, and some rows leave it out.

>TRBJ1-4|.|.|14|TRBV7-2
CASSLGGAREKLFF
TGTGCCAGCAGCTTAGGGGGGGCTCGGGAAAAACTGTTTTTT
>TRBJ1-2|.|.|15|TRBV6-5
CASSSPRPTINGYTF
TGTGCCAGCAGTTCCCCCAGACCTACTATTAATGGCTACACCTTC
>TRBJ1-1|.|TRBD1|15|TRBV29-1
CSVEPGQGLNTEAFF
TGCAGCGTTGAGCCGGGACAGGGACTGAACACTGAAGCTTTCTTT
>TRBJ2-1|.|TRBD2|14|TRBV7-9
CASREGGPYNEQFF
TGTGCCAGCAGAGAGGGAGGGCCCTACAATGAGCAGTTCTTC
>TRBJ1-1|.|.|14|TRBV5-4
CASSLDRVNTEAFF
TGTGCCAGCAGCTTGGACAGAGTGAACACTGAAGCTTTCTTT
>TRBJ1-2|.|TRBD1|14|TRBV6-1
CASSDPGTDYGYTF
TGTGCCAGCAGTGATCCCGGGACAGATTATGGCTACACCTTC
>TRBJ1-2|.|.|15|TRBV5-1
CASSLRIGGDYGYTF
TGCGCCAGCAGCTTGAGGATAGGAGGCGACTATGGCTACACCTTC
>TRBJ1-2|once|.|15|TRBV9
CASSVDPDSAWGYTF
TGTGCCAGCAGCGTAGATCCGGACAGTGCCTGGGGCTACACCTTC
>TRBJ1-1|.|.|13|TRBV18
CASSPRGETEAFF
TGTGCCAGCTCACCTCGGGGAGAGACTGAAGCTTTCTTT
>TRBJ1-5|.|.|11|TRBV20-1
CSAPRDRDQHF
TGCAGTGCCCCGAGGGATCGGGACCAGCATTTT
>TRBJ2-5|.|TRBD1|12|TRBV7-2
CASSGQGETQYF
TGTGCCAGCAGCGGACAGGGCGAGACCCAGTACTTC
>TRBJ1-1|.|TRBD1|14|TRBV7-3
CASSPQGGVSEAFF
TGTGCCAGCAGCCCACAGGGGGGGGTCTCTGAAGCTTTCTTT
>TRBJ1-1|.|.|10|TRBV28
CASGRLEAFF
TGTGCCAGCGGCCGGCTGGAAGCTTTCTTT
>TRBJ2-7|few|.|13|TRBV4-3
CASSQDRTYEQYF
TGCGCCAGCAGCCAGGACAGAACCTACGAGCAGTACTTC
>TRBJ2-1|.|TRBD2|16|TRBV7-2
CASSLRASGRPGRQFF
TGTGCCAGCAGCTTAAGGGCTAGCGGGAGGCCGGGGCGTCAGTTCTTC
>TRBJ2-7|.|TRBD2|14|TRBV10-3
CAISETGGSYEQYF
TGTGCCATCAGTGAAACGGGAGGTTCCTACGAGCAGTACTTC
>TRBJ2-7|few|.|15|TRBV27
CASSSTREALYEQYF
TGTGCCAGCAGTTCTACCCGGGAAGCTCTCTACGAGCAGTACTTC
>TRBJ1-5|.|.|13|TRBV2
CASKGVTDQPQHF
TGTGCCAGCAAGGGCGTTACGGATCAGCCCCAGCATTTT
>TRBJ2-5|.|.|13|TRBV19
CASSISHQETQYF
TGTGCCAGTAGTATTTCCCACCAAGAGACCCAGTACTTC
>TRBJ2-7|.|TRBD2|14|TRBV25-1
CASSAGLAEYEQYF
TGTGCCAGCAGTGCGGGACTAGCGGAATACGAGCAGTACTTC
>TRBJ2-5|.|TRBD2|14|TRBV12-5
CASGTGTTEETQYF
TGTGCTAGTGGTACGGGGACTACAGAAGAGACCCAGTACTTC
>TRBJ1-5|few|TRBD1|17|TRBV9
CASSVPGQRESNQPQHF
TGTGCCAGCAGCGTACCGGGACAGAGGGAGAGCAATCAGCCCCAGCATTTT
>TRBJ1-2|.|.|12|TRBV10-3
CAIGAGEYGYTF
TGTGCCATCGGGGCGGGGGAGTATGGCTACACCTTC
>TRBJ2-3|.|.|15|TRBV25-1
CASTIGGGGADTQYF
TGTGCCAGCACCATCGGGGGAGGAGGCGCAGATACGCAGTATTTT
>TRBJ2-2|few|.|11|TRBV21-1
CASSKDGELFF
TGTGCCAGCAGCAAAGACGGGGAGCTGTTTTTT
>TRBJ2-1|.|.|16|TRBV6-6
CASSQSAAGFYNEQFF
TGTGCCAGCAGTCAGAGCGCCGCCGGGTTTTACAATGAGCAGTTCTTC
>TRBJ2-3|.|.|15|TRBV6-1
CASSDNRDGADTQYF
TGTGCCAGCAGTGACAACAGGGATGGGGCAGATACGCAGTATTTT
>TRBJ1-2|.|.|12|TRBV7-2
CASSSAFYGYTF
TGTGCCAGCAGTAGTGCCTTCTATGGCTACACCTTC
>TRBJ2-1|.|.|12|TRBV7-2
CASSPGYNEQFF
TGTGCCAGCAGCCCGGGGTACAATGAGCAGTTCTTC
>TRBJ1-5|.|.|16|TRBV4-1
CASSQGAGAEDQPQHF
TGCGCCAGCAGCCAAGGCGCAGGGGCTGAAGATCAGCCCCAGCATTTT
>TRBJ1-1|.|.|12|TRBV11-2
CASSRTRTEAFF
TGTGCCAGCAGCCGGACGAGGACTGAAGCTTTCTTT
>TRBJ1-5|.|.|16|TRBV6-1
CASSARGGIGNQPQHF
TGTGCCAGCAGTGCCCGGGGGGGTATAGGCAATCAGCCCCAGCATTTT
>TRBJ1-1|.|TRBD1|16|TRBV5-4
CASSLAGTVLNTEAFF
TGTGCCAGCAGCTTGGCAGGGACAGTTTTGAACACTGAAGCTTTCTTT
>TRBJ2-3|.|.|14|TRBV4-3
CASSQDRTTDTQYF
TGCGCCAGCAGCCAAGATCGGACCACAGATACGCAGTATTTT
>TRBJ2-1|few|.|14|TRBV18
CASRPGHGSNEQFF
TGTGCCAGCCGACCGGGACACGGATCCAATGAGCAGTTCTTC
>TRBJ2-2|.|.|16|TRBV27
CASKVWEGTNTGELFF
TGTGCCAGCAAAGTGTGGGAAGGGACGAACACCGGGGAGCTGTTTTTT
>TRBJ2-4|.|.|15|TRBV9
CASSVEPGTKNIQYF
TGTGCCAGCAGCGTAGAACCAGGGACCAAAAACATTCAGTACTTC
>TRBJ2-3|.|TRBD1|16|TRBV7-9
CASSYQRGLRTDTQYF
TGTGCCAGCAGCTACCAGAGGGGGCTACGCACAGATACGCAGTATTTT
>TRBJ1-1|.|.|13|TRBV5-1
CASSEGGLAEAFF
TGCGCCAGCAGCGAGGGGGGGCTGGCTGAAGCTTTCTTT
>TRBJ1-4|few|TRBD1|13|TRBV28
CASSFGTGEKLFF
TGTGCCAGCAGTTTCGGGACAGGGGAAAAACTGTTTTTT
>TRBJ2-7|.|TRBD1|15|TRBV7-8
CASSLGYRGAYEQYF
TGTGCCAGCAGCTTGGGATACAGGGGGGCCTACGAGCAGTACTTC
>TRBJ1-5|few|.|15|TRBV25-1
CASSSREDSNQPQHF
TGTGCCAGCAGTTCACGGGAGGATAGCAATCAGCCCCAGCATTTT
>TRBJ1-5|few|TRBD1|12|TRBV19
CATQTGDQPQHF
TGTGCCACACAAACAGGGGATCAGCCCCAGCATTTT
>TRBJ2-7|.|TRBD2|14|TRBV6-5
CASTTGTSSYEQYF
TGTGCCAGCACGACCGGGACTAGCTCCTACGAGCAGTACTTC
>TRBJ1-6|.|TRBD1|15|TRBV5-4
CASSPGGTGNSPLHF
TGTGCCAGCAGCCCTGGCGGGACAGGCAATTCACCCCTCCACTTT
>TRBJ2-3|once|TRBD2|17|TRBV9
CASSAGPSAGGTDTQYF
TGTGCCAGCAGCGCGGGACCGTCAGCGGGAGGGACAGATACGCAGTATTTT
>TRBJ1-4|.|TRBD1|18|TRBV18
CASSPLHPTGLTNEKLFF
TGTGCCAGCTCACCACTCCACCCGACAGGGTTAACTAATGAAAAACTGTTTTTT
>TRBJ1-1|.|.|15|TRBV9
CASSALAGANTEAFF
TGTGCCAGCAGTGCCTTAGCGGGCGCGAACACTGAAGCTTTCTTT
>TRBJ2-7|.|TRBD1|12|TRBV19
CASSPETGGQYF
TGTGCCAGTAGTCCAGAAACAGGGGGGCAGTACTTC
>TRBJ2-2|.|TRBD2|15|TRBV7-9
CASSSSGSSSGELFF
TGTGCCAGCAGCTCTAGCGGGAGTTCGTCCGGGGAGCTGTTTTTT